The clone carrying this T cell receptor beta chain was seen just once. As yet, its antigen is unknown. Germline CDR1 and CDR2: SGDLS and YYNGEE. The length of the CDR3 is 15 residues. V was shortened by 3 bases and J by 0 bases, with 12 bases between the two germline ends. Primers for the PCR totalled 60 Vbeta and 13 Jbeta. Profiling relied on immunoSEQ multiplex PCR, and the TCRdb table lists in-frame clones only, not all of them. The repertoire consists of fewer than 75,000 clones, with about 82% occurring once and the leading ten covering about 4.1%. The sample is drawn from a study of cytomegalovirus exposure and HLA in healthy donors. Background on the study: Most donors, 81% of a few hundred genotyped, fell in the Caucasian-associated ancestry cluster. The study's findings and limits: Analysis was performed later, and it showed HLA-associated TCR beta chains to be more clonally expanded than equally common others. Certain indistinguishable V segments, among them TRBV6-2 and TRBV6-3, were excluded. Among the sequence variants, a highly shared cluster was likely an artifact of sequencing.

The rearrangement uses TRBV9 and TRBJ1-1, with no clear D. The TCR comes from a woman in her twenties or thirties in good health and CMV-seronegative. The sequenced material came from PBMCs. The CDR3 DNA reads TGTGCCAGCAGCGGTCAGACATCCATGAACACTGAAGCTTTCTTT. It is translated as CASSGQTSMNTEAFF.